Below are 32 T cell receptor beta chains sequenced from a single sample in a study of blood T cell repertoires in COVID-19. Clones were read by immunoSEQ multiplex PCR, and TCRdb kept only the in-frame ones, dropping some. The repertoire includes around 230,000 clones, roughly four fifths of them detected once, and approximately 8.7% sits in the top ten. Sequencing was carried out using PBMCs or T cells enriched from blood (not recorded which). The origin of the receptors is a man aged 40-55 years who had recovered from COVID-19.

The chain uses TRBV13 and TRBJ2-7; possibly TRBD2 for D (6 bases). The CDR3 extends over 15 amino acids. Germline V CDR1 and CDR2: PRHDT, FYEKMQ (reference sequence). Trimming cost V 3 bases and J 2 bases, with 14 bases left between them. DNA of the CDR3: TGTGCCAGCAGCTTGGCAGGGACTGATACCTACGAGCAGTACTTC. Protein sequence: CASSLAGTDTYEQYF.

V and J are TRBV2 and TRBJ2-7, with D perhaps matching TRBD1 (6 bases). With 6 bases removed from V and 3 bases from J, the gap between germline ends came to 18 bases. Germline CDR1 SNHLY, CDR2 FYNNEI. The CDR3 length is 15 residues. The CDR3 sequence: CASRDSRTRLYEQYF. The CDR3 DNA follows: TGTGCCAGCAGGGACAGTCGAACCCGACTCTACGAGCAGTACTTC.

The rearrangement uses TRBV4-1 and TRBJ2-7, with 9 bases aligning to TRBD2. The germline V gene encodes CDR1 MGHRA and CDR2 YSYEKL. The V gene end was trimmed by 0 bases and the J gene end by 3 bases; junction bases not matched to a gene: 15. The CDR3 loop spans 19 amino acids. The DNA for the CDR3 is TGCGCCAGCAGCCAAGATTTTGGACTAGCGCGCGCCGGGGACTACGAGCAGTACTTC. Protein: CASSQDFGLARAGDYEQYF.

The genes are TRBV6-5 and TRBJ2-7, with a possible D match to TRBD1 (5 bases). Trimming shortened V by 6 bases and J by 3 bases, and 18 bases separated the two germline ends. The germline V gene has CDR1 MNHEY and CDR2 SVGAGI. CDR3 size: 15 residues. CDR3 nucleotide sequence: TGTGCCAGCAGCCCCGGACAAACCTTCCTCTACGAGCAGTACTTC. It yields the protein CASSPGQTFLYEQYF.

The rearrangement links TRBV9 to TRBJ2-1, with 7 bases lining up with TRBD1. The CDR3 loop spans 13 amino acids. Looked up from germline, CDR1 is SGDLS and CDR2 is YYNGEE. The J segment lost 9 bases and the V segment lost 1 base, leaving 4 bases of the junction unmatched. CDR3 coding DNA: TGTGCCAGCAGCGTAACAGGGGCCGCTGAGCAGTTCTTC. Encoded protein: CASSVTGAAEQFF. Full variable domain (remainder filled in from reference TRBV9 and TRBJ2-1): DSGVTQTPKHLITATGQRVTLRCSPRSGDLSVYWYQQSLDQGLQFLIQYYNGEERAKGNILERFSAQQFPDLHSELNLSSLELGDSALYFCASSVTGAAEQFFGPGTRLTVL.

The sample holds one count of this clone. The CDR3 protein is CASSPLGRVGQETQYF. Here the CDR3 DNA reads TGTGCCAGCAGCCCCCTGGGGAGGGTGGGCCAAGAGACCCAGTACTTC. This chain connects TRBV5-8 to TRBJ2-5, with 7 bases identical to TRBD2. Germline CDR1 SGHTS, CDR2 YDEGEE. The CDR3 extends over 16 amino acids. V lost 4 bases, J lost 1 base, and 10 bases stayed unmatched.

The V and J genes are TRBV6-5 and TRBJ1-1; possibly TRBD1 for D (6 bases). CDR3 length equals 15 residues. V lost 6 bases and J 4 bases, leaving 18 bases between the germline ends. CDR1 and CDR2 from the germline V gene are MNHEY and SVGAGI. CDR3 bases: TGTGCCAGCAGGAAGGATCAGGGGATAGGCACTGAAGCTTTCTTT. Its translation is CASRKDQGIGTEAFF.

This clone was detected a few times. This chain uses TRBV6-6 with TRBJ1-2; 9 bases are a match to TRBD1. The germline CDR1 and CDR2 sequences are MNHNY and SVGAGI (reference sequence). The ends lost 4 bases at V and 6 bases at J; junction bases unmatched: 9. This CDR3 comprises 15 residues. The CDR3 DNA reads TGTGCCAGCAGTTCCACCACAGGGGGCGAGCATGGCTACACCTTC. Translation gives CASSSTTGGEHGYTF.

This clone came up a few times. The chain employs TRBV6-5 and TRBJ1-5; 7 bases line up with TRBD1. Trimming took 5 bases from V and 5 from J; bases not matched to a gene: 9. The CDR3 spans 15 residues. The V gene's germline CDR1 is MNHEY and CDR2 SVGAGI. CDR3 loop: CASSPGGGRHQPQHF. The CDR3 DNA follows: TGTGCCAGCAGTCCAGGGGGTGGTAGGCATCAGCCCCAGCATTTT.

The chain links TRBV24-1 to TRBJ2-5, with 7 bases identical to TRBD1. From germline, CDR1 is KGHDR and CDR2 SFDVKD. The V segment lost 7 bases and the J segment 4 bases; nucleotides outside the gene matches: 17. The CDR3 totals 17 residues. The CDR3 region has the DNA TGTGCCACCAGACCCAATACCGACAGGGATCTCGGAGAGACCCAGTACTTC. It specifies CATRPNTDRDLGETQYF.

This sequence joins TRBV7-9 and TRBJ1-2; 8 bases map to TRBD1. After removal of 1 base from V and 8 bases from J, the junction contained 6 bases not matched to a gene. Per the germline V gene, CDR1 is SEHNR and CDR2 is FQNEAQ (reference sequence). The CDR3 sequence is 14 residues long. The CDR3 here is CASSLGQGARGYTF. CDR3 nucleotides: TGTGCCAGCAGCTTAGGGCAGGGGGCGCGAGGCTACACCTTC.

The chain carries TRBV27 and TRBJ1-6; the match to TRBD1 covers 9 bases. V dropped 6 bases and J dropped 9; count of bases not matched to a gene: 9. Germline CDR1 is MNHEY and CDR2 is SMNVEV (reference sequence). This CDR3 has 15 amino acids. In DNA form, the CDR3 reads TGTGCCAGCAGCTGGGACAGGGATCAGGGTTCACCCCTCCACTTT. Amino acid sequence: CASSWDRDQGSPLHF.

The CDR3 DNA reads TGCGCCAGCAGCCCCCAGGTTGGACAGGGCCCATTTTCCCTCCACTTT. Translating it yields CASSPQVGQGPFSLHF. The chain combines TRBV5-1 with TRBJ1-6, with TRBD1 identical over 8 bases. V gave up 4 bases and J gave up 14 bases; unmatched junction bases: 17. The CDR3 spans 16 residues. The germline CDR1 and CDR2 sequences are SGHRS and YFSETQ.

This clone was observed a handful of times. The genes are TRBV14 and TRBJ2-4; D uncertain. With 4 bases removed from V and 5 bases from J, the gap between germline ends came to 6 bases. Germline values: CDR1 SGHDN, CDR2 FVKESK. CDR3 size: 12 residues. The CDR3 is CASSLSQNIQYF. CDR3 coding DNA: TGTGCCAGCAGCCTTAGCCAAAACATTCAGTACTTC.

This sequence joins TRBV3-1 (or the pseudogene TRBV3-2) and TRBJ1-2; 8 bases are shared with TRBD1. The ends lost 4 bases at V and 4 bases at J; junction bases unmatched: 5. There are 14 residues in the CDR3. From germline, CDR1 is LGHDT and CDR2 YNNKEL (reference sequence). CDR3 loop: CASSLSTGVYGYTF. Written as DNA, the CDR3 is TGTGCCAGCAGCCTTTCGACAGGGGTCTATGGCTACACCTTC.

In nucleotides, the CDR3 is TGTGCCAGCAGTTTGAAGGGGGTGATCGGCTACACCTTC. Its protein is CASSLKGVIGYTF. This chain links TRBV12-3 or TRBV12-4 with TRBJ1-2, with D perhaps TRBD1 (6 bases). The CDR3 totals 13 residues. V lost 3 bases, J lost 8 bases, and 13 bases lay in between.

In nucleotides, the CDR3 is TGTGCCAGCAGCTCTGACGGGACAGAGTACAATGAGCAGTTCTTC. Protein sequence: CASSSDGTEYNEQFF. The rearrangement links TRBV11-2 to TRBJ2-1, with 7 bases fitting TRBD1. With 4 bases clipped from V and 4 bases from J, the junction kept 7 bases outside the gene matches. CDR1 SGHAT and CDR2 FQNNGV come from the germline V gene. This CDR3 comprises 15 residues.

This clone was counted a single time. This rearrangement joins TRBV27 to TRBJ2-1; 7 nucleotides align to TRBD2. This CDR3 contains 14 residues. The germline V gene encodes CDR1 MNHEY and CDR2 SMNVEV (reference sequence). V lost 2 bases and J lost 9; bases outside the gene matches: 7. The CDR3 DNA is TGTGCCAGCAGTTTAGGAACTAGCGCGTCTGAGCAGTTCTTC. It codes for CASSLGTSASEQFF.

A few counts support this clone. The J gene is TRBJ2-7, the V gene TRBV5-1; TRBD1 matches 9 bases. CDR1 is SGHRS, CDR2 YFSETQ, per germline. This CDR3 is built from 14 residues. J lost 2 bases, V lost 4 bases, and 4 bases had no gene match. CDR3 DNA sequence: TGCGCCAGCAGCCCTGGGACAGGGACCTACGAGCAGTACTTC. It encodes CASSPGTGTYEQYF.

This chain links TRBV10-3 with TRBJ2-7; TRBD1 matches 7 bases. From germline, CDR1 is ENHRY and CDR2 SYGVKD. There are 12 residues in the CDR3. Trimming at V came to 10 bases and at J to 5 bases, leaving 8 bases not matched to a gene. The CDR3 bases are TGTGCCACATCAACAGGGGTCGACGAGCAGTACTTC. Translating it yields CATSTGVDEQYF.

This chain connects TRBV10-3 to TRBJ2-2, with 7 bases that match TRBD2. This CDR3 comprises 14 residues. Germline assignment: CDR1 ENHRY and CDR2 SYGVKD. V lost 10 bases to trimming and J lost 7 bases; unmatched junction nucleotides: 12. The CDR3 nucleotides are TGTGCCACCAGGCTAGGCGGGAGTCTCGGGGAGCTGTTTTTT. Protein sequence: CATRLGGSLGELFF.

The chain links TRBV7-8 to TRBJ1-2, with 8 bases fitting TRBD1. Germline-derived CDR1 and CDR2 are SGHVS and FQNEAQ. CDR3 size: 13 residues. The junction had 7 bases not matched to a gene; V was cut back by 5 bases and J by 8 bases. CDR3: CASSPSTGGGYTF. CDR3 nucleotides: TGTGCCAGCAGCCCCTCAACAGGGGGAGGCTACACCTTC.

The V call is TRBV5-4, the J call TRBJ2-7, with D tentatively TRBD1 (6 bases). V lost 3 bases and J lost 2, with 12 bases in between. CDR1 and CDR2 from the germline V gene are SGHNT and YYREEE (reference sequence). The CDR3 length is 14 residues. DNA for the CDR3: TGTGCCAGCAGCTCAGGGGATTTTGCCTACGAGCAGTACTTC. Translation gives CASSSGDFAYEQYF.

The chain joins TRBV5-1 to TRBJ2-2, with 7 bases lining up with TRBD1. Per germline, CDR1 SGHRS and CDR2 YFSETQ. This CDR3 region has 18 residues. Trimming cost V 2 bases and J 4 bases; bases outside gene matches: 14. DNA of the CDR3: TGCGCCAGCAGCTTAAATCCCAGGGGACAGACAACCACCGGGGAGCTGTTTTTT. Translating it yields CASSLNPRGQTTTGELFF. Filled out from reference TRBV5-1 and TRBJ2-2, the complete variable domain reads KAGVTQTPRYLIKTRGQQVTLSCSPISGHRSVSWYQQTPGQGLQFLFEYFSETQRNKGNFPGRFSGRQFSNSRSEMNVSTLELGDSALYLCASSLNPRGQTTTGELFFGEGSRLTVL.

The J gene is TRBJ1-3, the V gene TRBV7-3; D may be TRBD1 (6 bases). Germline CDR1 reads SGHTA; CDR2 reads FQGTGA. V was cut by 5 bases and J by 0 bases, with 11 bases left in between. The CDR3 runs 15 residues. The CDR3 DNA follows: TGTGCCAGCAGCCCGGACAGCCACTCTGGAAACACCATATATTTT. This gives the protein CASSPDSHSGNTIYF.

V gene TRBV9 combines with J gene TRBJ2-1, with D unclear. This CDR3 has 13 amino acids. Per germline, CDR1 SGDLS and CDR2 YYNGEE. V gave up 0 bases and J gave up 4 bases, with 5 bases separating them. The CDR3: CASSVGQYNEQFF. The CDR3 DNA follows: TGTGCCAGCAGCGTAGGTCAGTACAATGAGCAGTTCTTC. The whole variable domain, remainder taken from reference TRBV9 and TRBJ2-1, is DSGVTQTPKHLITATGQRVTLRCSPRSGDLSVYWYQQSLDQGLQFLIQYYNGEERAKGNILERFSAQQFPDLHSELNLSSLELGDSALYFCASSVGQYNEQFFGPGTRLTVL.

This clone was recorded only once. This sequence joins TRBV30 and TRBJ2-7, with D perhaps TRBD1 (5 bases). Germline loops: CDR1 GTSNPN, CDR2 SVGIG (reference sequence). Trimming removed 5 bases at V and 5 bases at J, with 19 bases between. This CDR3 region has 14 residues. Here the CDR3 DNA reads TGTGCCTGGGACCAGCCGGGCAGGGATAACGAGCAGTACTTC. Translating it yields CAWDQPGRDNEQYF. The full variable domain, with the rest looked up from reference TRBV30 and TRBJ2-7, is SQTIHQWPATLVQPVGSPLSLECTVEGTSNPNLYWYRQAAGRGLQLLFYSVGIGQISSEVPQNLSASRPQDRQFILSSKKLLLSDSGFYLCAWDQPGRDNEQYFGPGTRLTVT.

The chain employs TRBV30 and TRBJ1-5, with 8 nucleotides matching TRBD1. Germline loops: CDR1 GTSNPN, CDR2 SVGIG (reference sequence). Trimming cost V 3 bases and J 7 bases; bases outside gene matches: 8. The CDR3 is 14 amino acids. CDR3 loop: CAWSGQGAGQPQHF. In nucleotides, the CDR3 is TGTGCCTGGAGCGGGCAGGGGGCCGGCCAGCCCCAGCATTTT.

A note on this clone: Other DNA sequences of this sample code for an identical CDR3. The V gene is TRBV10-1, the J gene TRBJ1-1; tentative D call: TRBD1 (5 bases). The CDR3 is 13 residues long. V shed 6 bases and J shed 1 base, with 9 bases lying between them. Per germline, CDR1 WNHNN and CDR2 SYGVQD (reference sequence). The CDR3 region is CASRVQGNTEAFF. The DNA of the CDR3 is TGCGCCAGCAGGGTTCAGGGGAACACTGAAGCTTTCTTT.

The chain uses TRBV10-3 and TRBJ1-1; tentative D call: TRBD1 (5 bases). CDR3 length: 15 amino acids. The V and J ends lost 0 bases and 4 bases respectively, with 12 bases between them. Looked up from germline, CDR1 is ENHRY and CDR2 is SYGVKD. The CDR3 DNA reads TGTGCCATCAGTGAGTCAGGGCAGGGTGGCACTGAAGCTTTCTTT. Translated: CAISESGQGGTEAFF.

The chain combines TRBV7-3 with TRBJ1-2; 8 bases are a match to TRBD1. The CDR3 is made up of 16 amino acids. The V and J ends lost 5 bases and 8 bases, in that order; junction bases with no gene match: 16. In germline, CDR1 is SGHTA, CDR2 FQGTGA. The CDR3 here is CASSPGGQGALGGYTF. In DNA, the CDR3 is TGTGCCAGCAGCCCCGGGGGGCAGGGGGCCTTAGGGGGCTACACCTTC. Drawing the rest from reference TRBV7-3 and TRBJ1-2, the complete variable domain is GAGVSQTPSNKVTEKGKYVELRCDPISGHTALYWYRQSLGQGPEFLIYFQGTGAADDSGLPNDRFFAVRPEGSVSTLKIQRTERGDSAVYLCASSPGGQGALGGYTFGSGTRLTVV.

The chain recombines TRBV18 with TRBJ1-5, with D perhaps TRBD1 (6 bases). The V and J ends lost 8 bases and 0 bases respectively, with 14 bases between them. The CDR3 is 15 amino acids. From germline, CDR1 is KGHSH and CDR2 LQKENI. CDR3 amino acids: CASARGQGSNQPQHF. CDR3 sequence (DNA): TGTGCCAGCGCACGGGGGCAGGGTAGCAATCAGCCCCAGCATTTT.